Presented here are 7 T cell receptor beta chains from one specimen sequenced in a study of CXCR4 blockade with PD-1 therapy in pancreatic cancer. TCRdb's copy holds only in-frame clones and misses some; the assay was immunoSEQ multiplex PCR. The repertoire consists of around 730 clones, with approximately 30% occurring once and the leading ten covering 14%. Sequencing used tumor tissue. The receptors originated from a human donor with pancreatic ductal adenocarcinoma.

V usage is TRBV29-1 and J usage is TRBJ2-1; D is uncertain. Between the trimmed V and J ends, which lost 3 bases and 4 bases, there was a span of 10 bases. Looked up from germline, CDR1 is SQVTM and CDR2 is ANQGSEA. This CDR3 has 13 amino acids. The CDR3 reads CSVDMSRYNEQFF. The CDR3 DNA reads as TGCAGCGTTGATATGTCTCGATACAATGAGCAGTTCTTC.

CDR3 sequence (DNA): TGTGCCACCAGCAGAGACCCGACACAACCCTACGAGCAGTACTTC. Translation: CATSRDPTQPYEQYF. This rearrangement joins TRBV15 to TRBJ2-7; D is ambiguous. The germline gives CDR1 LNHNV, CDR2 YYDKDF (reference sequence). CDR3 length equals 15 residues. Deletions cut 0 bases from V and 2 bases from J, with 11 bases between.

V and J are TRBV19 and TRBJ2-1; TRBD1 matches at 9 bases. Germline trimming cut 9 bases from V and 7 bases from J; bases unmatched to any gene: 13. Germline CDR1 reads LNHDA; CDR2 reads SQIVND (reference sequence). The CDR3 extends over 15 amino acids. Here the CDR3 reads CASGLFGTGRNEQFF. The CDR3 region has the DNA TGTGCCAGCGGACTATTCGGGACAGGGAGGAATGAGCAGTTCTTC.

This rearrangement joins TRBV19 to TRBJ2-5, with D possibly being TRBD2 (6 bases). This CDR3 contains 12 residues. Trimming took 9 bases from V and 4 from J, leaving 12 bases between them. The germline V gene encodes CDR1 LNHDA and CDR2 SQIVND (reference sequence). The CDR3 DNA sequence: TGTGCCAGCAACGACGGGGGAGAGACCCAGTACTTC. Translated, it gives CASNDGGETQYF.

By share of the sample, this clone is medium-sized (0.01 to 0.1%). The DNA of the CDR3 is TGTGCCAGCAGCCCCGCGACTCTTGGCTACGAGCAGTACTTC. Translation: CASSPATLGYEQYF. The genes are TRBV12-1 and TRBJ2-7; the table gives TRBD2 as D, unverified against the DNA. TRBV12-1 is termed a pseudogene. This CDR3 is 14 amino acids long.

V gene TRBV18 combines with J gene TRBJ1-2; 8 bases agree with TRBD1. CDR1 and CDR2 from the germline V gene are KGHSH and LQKENI. J lost 3 bases, V lost 5 bases, and 2 bases had no gene match. The CDR3 totals 13 residues. DNA of the CDR3: TGTGCCAGCTCATTACAGGGGGACTATGGCTACACCTTC. This codes for CASSLQGDYGYTF.

CDR3 sequence (DNA): TGTGCCACCAGCAGAGACCCACTGAGCGGACAAGAGACCCAGTACTTC. Translating it yields CATSRDPLSGQETQYF. This rearrangement joins TRBV15 to TRBJ2-5, with D perhaps matching TRBD2 (5 bases). Trimming shortened V by 0 bases and J by 2 bases, and 13 bases separated the two germline ends. The CDR3 is 16 residues long. Germline V gene sequence: CDR1 LNHNV, CDR2 YYDKDF (reference sequence).